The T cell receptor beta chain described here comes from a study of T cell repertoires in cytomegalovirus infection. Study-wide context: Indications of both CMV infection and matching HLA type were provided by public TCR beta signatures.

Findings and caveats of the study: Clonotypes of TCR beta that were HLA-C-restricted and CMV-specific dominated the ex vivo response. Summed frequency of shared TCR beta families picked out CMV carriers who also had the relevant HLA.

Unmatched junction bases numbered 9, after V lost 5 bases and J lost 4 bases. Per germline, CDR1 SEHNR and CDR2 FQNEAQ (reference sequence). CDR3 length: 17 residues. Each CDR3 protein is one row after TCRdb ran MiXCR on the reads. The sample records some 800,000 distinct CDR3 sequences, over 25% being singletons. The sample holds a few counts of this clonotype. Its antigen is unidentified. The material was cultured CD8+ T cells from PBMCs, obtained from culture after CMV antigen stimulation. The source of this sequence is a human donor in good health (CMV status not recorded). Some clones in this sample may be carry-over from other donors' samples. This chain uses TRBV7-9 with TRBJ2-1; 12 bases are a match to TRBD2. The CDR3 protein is CASSTRLAGALYNEQFF. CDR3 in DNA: TGTGCCAGCAGCACCCGACTAGCGGGGGCCCTATACAATGAGCAGTTCTTC. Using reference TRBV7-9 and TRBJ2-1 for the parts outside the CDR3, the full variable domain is DTGVSQNPRHKITKRGQNVTFRCDPISEHNRLYWYRQTLGQGPEFLTYFQNEAQLEKSRLLSDRFSAERPKGSFSTLEIQRTEQGDSAMYLCASSTRLAGALYNEQFFGPGTRLTVL.